A single sample gave rise to the 2 T cell receptor beta chains below, sequenced in a study of regulatory T cells in long-lasting Graves disease. Regarding time point: newly diagnosed GD, antithyroid drugs for less than 3 months. Preparation of the TCR library used RNA extracted from PBMCs. Investigators prepared the TCR beta libraries by applying iRepertoire HTBI primers and Arm-PCR of CDR3 regions. TCRdb processed the multiplex PCR reads anew with MiXCR; each CDR3 protein has one entry. This table holds hundreds of thousands of distinct CDR3 sequences, roughly 12% found once. These data were likewise used in another study, on T cells in Graves' hyperthyroidism and ophthalmopathy.

The material was peripheral blood mononuclear cells (PBMCs), obtained at new diagnosis, from a patient treated with antithyroid drugs. The receptors were sampled from a man under 40 with Graves disease.

This clonotype has a count of ten or more. The chain combines TRBV7-2 with TRBJ1-2; no firm D call. Deletions cut 2 bases from V and 2 bases from J, with 6 bases between. This CDR3 contains 13 residues. From germline, CDR1 is SGHTA and CDR2 FQGNSA. For the CDR3, the DNA is TGTGCCAGCAGCTTACTGGGGAACTATGGCTACACCTTC. Residues: CASSLLGNYGYTF.

The table lists this clonotype with many counts. The gene calls are TRBV24-1 and TRBJ2-1; the D gene is possibly TRBD1 (5 bases). Per germline, CDR1 KGHDR and CDR2 SFDVKD. The CDR3 is 13 amino acids. V dropped 3 bases and J dropped 4 bases, with 6 bases sitting between them. This CDR3 reads CATSDGAYNEQFF. In DNA, the CDR3 is TGTGCCACCAGTGATGGGGCATACAATGAGCAGTTCTTC.